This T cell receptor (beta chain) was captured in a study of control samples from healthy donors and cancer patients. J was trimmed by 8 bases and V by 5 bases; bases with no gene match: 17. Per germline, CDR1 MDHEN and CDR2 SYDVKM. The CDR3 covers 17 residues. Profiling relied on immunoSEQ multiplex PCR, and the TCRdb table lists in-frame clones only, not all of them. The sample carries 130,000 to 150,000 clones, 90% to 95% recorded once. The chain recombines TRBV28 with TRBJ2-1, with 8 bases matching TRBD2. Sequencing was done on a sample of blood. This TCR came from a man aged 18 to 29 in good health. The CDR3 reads CASSHPAMTGGPDEQFF. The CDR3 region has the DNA TGTGCCAGCAGTCACCCCGCTATGACGGGAGGGCCGGATGAGCAGTTCTTC.